These 8 T cell receptor beta chains originate from one sample sequenced in a study of blood T cell repertoires in COVID-19. Assay used: immunoSEQ multiplex PCR; TCRdb lists only in-frame clones, some missing. The table lists around 150,000 clones, around 80% of them singletons. Sequencing input: PBMCs or T cells enriched from blood (not recorded which). The receptors were sampled from a woman aged 55-69 years who had recovered from COVID-19.

This chain joins TRBV5-1 and TRBJ1-2; possible D gene TRBD1, 5 bases. The CDR3 covers 14 residues. Trimming pared 2 bases from V and 5 bases from J, leaving 13 bases between. CDR1 is SGHRS, CDR2 YFSETQ, per germline. This chain's CDR3 is CASSFGGAKYGYTF. CDR3 nucleotides: TGCGCCAGCAGCTTCGGTGGGGCGAAATATGGCTACACCTTC. Drawing the rest from reference TRBV5-1 and TRBJ1-2, the complete variable domain is KAGVTQTPRYLIKTRGQQVTLSCSPISGHRSVSWYQQTPGQGLQFLFEYFSETQRNKGNFPGRFSGRQFSNSRSEMNVSTLELGDSALYLCASSFGGAKYGYTFGSGTRLTVV.

The gene calls are TRBV19 and TRBJ2-2; tentative D call: TRBD2 (5 bases). The CDR3 is made up of 17 amino acids. Germline V gene sequence: CDR1 LNHDA, CDR2 SQIVND (reference sequence). V was cut by 1 base and J by 4 bases, with 16 bases left in between. The CDR3 nucleotides are TGTGCCAGTAGTATAGCGACTCTAGCCGTCAGCACCGGGGAGCTGTTTTTT. Translated: CASSIATLAVSTGELFF.

This clone has more than one count but fewer than ten. CDR3 sequence (DNA): TGTGCCAGCAGGGGCGGGGGGTTCTACGAGCAGTACTTC. Protein: CASRGGGFYEQYF. The V gene is TRBV12-3 or TRBV12-4, the J gene TRBJ2-7; the match to TRBD2 covers 8 bases. J lost 3 bases, V lost 6 bases, and 4 bases had no gene match. The CDR3 runs to 13 residues.

This clone was recorded once. This chain links TRBV19 with TRBJ1-4, with D uncertain. CDR3 size: 16 residues. Trimming took 7 bases from V and 4 from J, leaving 19 bases between them. Germline CDR1 and CDR2: LNHDA and SQIVND (reference sequence). CDR3 protein: CASTRVGGNYNEKLFF. In DNA, the CDR3 is TGTGCCAGTACCCGTGTTGGAGGTAACTATAATGAAAAACTGTTTTTT.

J is TRBJ2-3 and V is TRBV6-5, with D perhaps TRBD1 or TRBD2 (6 bases each). Trimming took off 6 bases at V and 4 bases at J, with 14 bases between the two ends. There are 14 residues in the CDR3. Germline V gives CDR1 MNHEY, CDR2 SVGAGI. This chain's CDR3 is CASRYREEADTQYF. In nucleotides, the CDR3 is TGTGCCAGCAGATACAGGGAGGAGGCAGATACGCAGTATTTT.

V gene TRBV6-2 or TRBV6-3 combines with J gene TRBJ2-2; D call uncertain. This CDR3 comprises 19 residues. Germline V CDR1 and CDR2: MNHEY, SVGEGT. V lost 0 bases, J lost 0 bases, and 17 bases lay in between. CDR3 amino acids: CASSYSRVWQAANTGELFF. CDR3 DNA sequence: TGTGCCAGCAGTTACTCGAGAGTCTGGCAGGCCGCGAACACCGGGGAGCTGTTTTTT.

The chain employs TRBV11-2 and TRBJ2-7; TRBD1 might be the D (6 bases). This CDR3 contains 13 residues. Germline CDR1 and CDR2: SGHAT and FQNNGV. V shed 2 bases and J shed 2 bases, with 7 bases lying between them. In DNA form, the CDR3 reads TGTGCCAGCAGCTTAACAGGGACCTACGAGCAGTACTTC. It codes for CASSLTGTYEQYF.

This chain links TRBV7-9 with TRBJ2-1; unclear D gene. V lost 5 bases, J lost 4 bases, and 6 bases lay in between. The CDR3 consists of 12 residues. The germline gives CDR1 SEHNR, CDR2 FQNEAQ (reference sequence). As DNA, the CDR3 is TGTGCCAGCAGCCTGCGGTACAATGAGCAGTTCTTC. Its protein product is CASSLRYNEQFF. The variable domain in full, completed from reference TRBV7-9 and TRBJ2-1, reads DTGVSQNPRHKITKRGQNVTFRCDPISEHNRLYWYRQTLGQGPEFLTYFQNEAQLEKSRLLSDRFSAERPKGSFSTLEIQRTEQGDSAMYLCASSLRYNEQFFGPGTRLTVL.